One and the same sample provided the 3 T cell receptor beta chains below, sequenced in a study of blood T cell repertoires in COVID-19. The table came from immunoSEQ multiplex PCR; TCRdb's copy has only in-frame clones and leaves some out. The repertoire holds about 330,000 clones, with approximately 85% as singletons. The specimen was peripheral blood. The receptors originated from a human donor in a cohort sampled during active COVID-19.

This clone came up once. The rearrangement links TRBV5-1 to TRBJ1-1, with TRBD1 identical over 7 bases. Per the germline V gene, CDR1 is SGHRS and CDR2 is YFSETQ. The CDR3 sequence is 15 residues long. V lost 0 bases and J lost 5; bases outside the gene matches: 7. DNA for the CDR3: TGCGCCAGCAGCTTGGGACAGGGTTTCCAGACTGAAGCTTTCTTT. Translation gives CASSLGQGFQTEAFF.

The gene calls are TRBV24-1 and TRBJ2-2; 9 nucleotides line up with TRBD2. The V and J ends lost 6 bases and 2 bases, in that order; junction bases with no gene match: 15. This CDR3 has 19 amino acids. Germline loops: CDR1 KGHDR, CDR2 SFDVKD. In DNA, the CDR3 is TGTGCCACCAGTTCCCAACGCGGGCGGGGGGGAACTAACACCGGGGAGCTGTTTTTT. It encodes CATSSQRGRGGTNTGELFF.

The chain combines TRBV11-2 with TRBJ1-1; 7 nucleotides align to TRBD1. The CDR3 length is 16 residues. J was trimmed by 3 bases and V by 0 bases; bases with no gene match: 7. Germline CDR1 and CDR2: SGHAT and FQNNGV. The CDR3 is CASSLEGTAIDTEAFF. CDR3 nucleotide sequence: TGTGCCAGCAGCTTAGAAGGGACAGCTATTGACACTGAAGCTTTCTTT.